The text below deals with one TCR beta chain. Its antigen is unknown. A much larger clone lies one base from this, so it may be a read error. Each CDR3 protein gets one entry after TCRdb re-called the PCR reads with MiXCR. The sample shows about 18,000 distinct CDR3 sequences, 20% to 25% of them seen only once. There are 15 residues in the CDR3. Looked up from germline, CDR1 is PRHDT and CDR2 is FYEKMQ (reference sequence). The data derive from a study of molecular identifiers for immune sequencing clone quantification. Broader study findings: Clones above 20 RNA copies held over 98% of effector molecules, under 1% in naive cells.

The material sequenced was naive CD8+ T cells from blood, with Jurkat cell RNA spiked in. The subset here: FACS-sorted CD8+CD4-CCR7+CD45RA+ naive T cells. The chain joins TRBV13 to TRBJ2-5; tentatively, D is TRBD2 (7 bases). The TCR was taken from a human donor in good health. Some libraries in this study had Jurkat cell RNA spiked in. The CDR3 DNA follows: TGTGCCAGCAGCCCTACAGGGATCGCGGGGGAGAGCCAGTACTTC. The encoded protein is CASSPTGIAGESQYF. Full variable domain (outside the CDR3, taken from reference TRBV13 and TRBJ2-5): AAGVIQSPRHLIKEKRETATLKCYPIPRHDTVYWYQQGPGQDPQFLISFYEKMQSDKGSIPDRFSAQQFSDYHSELNMSSLELGDSALYFCASSPTGIAGESQYFGPGTRLLVL.